This TCR beta chain was documented in a study of PD-1 blockade in mismatch repair-deficient tumors. The TCR-sequenced patients were a few responders to pembrolizumab. Repertoires were generated with immunoSEQ multiplex PCR, while TCRdb's copy carries only in-frame clones and drops some. The data contain around 100,000 clones, around three quarters of them seen just once; the ten biggest clones take up less than 5.5%. This CDR3 has 12 residues. V lost 5 bases and J 9 bases, leaving 11 bases between the germline ends. In germline, CDR1 is LNHDA, CDR2 SQIVND (reference sequence). The material sequenced was peripheral blood, taken about 60 weeks after starting pembrolizumab. The receptor's source is an adult with mismatch repair-deficient cancer. This sequence joins TRBV19 and TRBJ2-1, with a possible D match to TRBD2 (5 bases). As DNA, the CDR3 is TGTGCCAGTAGTGCCCCCGGGATTGAGCAGTTCTTC. Encoded protein: CASSAPGIEQFF.